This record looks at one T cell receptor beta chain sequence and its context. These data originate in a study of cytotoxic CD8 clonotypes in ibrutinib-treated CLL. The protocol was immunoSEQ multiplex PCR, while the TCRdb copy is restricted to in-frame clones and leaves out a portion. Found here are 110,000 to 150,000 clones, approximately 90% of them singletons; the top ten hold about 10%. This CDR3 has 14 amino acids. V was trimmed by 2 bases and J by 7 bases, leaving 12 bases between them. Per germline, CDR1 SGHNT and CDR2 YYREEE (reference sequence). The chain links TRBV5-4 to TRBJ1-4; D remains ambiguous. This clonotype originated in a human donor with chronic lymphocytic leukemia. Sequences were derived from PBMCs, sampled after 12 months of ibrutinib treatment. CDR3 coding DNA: TGTGCCAGCAGCTTTTTCAGTTCGGGTGAAAAACTGTTTTTT. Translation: CASSFFSSGEKLFF.